These T cell receptor beta chains were read from a single sample in a study of blood T cell repertoires in COVID-19. Some clones are missing from TCRdb's copy, which holds only in-frame ones; the method was immunoSEQ multiplex PCR. The top ten hold approximately 15% of the sample, which has 170,000 or so clones, 78% seen once. Sequencing was carried out using PBMCs or T cells enriched from blood (not recorded which). The source is a woman between 45 and 65 years old who had recovered from COVID-19. Each CDR3 is given with its conserved first and last residue. A D gene is named only where the DNA matches it firmly. Size is stated for part of the rows, as once, few or many counts, or as a class when the clone is expanded.

D gene	V gene	clone size	J gene	CDR3 protein	CDR3 DNA
TRBD1	TRBV19	.	TRBJ1-5	CASSINRGSDQPQHF	TGTGCCAGTAGTATTAACAGGGGGTCGGATCAGCCCCAGCATTTT
.	TRBV14	.	TRBJ2-1	CASSQGGGSYNEQFF	TGTGCCAGCAGCCAAGGCGGAGGCTCCTACAATGAGCAGTTCTTC
.	TRBV2	few	TRBJ2-6	CASSRGSVLTF	TGTGCCAGCAGTCGCGGGTCTGTCCTGACTTTC
TRBD1	TRBV6-1	.	TRBJ1-5	CASSEPDRGQPQHF	TGTGCCAGCAGTGAACCGGACAGGGGCCAGCCCCAGCATTTT
TRBD1	TRBV15	.	TRBJ2-7	CATSRGQGSYEQYF	TGTGCCACCAGCAGAGGACAGGGCTCCTACGAGCAGTACTTC
TRBD2	TRBV11-2	.	TRBJ2-1	CASSLDRVSSGSNEQFF	TGTGCCAGCAGCTTAGATCGGGTCTCTAGCGGGAGCAATGAGCAGTTCTTC
.	TRBV9	.	TRBJ1-2	CASRRDYGYTF	TGTGCCAGCAGAAGAGACTATGGCTACACCTTC
TRBD1	TRBV2	few	TRBJ1-5	CATGQGLNQPQHF	TGTGCCACCGGACAGGGCCTCAATCAGCCCCAGCATTTT
.	TRBV11-3	once	TRBJ2-1	CASSPEAEGNEQFF	TGTGCCAGCAGCCCGGAAGCGGAGGGAAATGAGCAGTTCTTC
.	TRBV4-3	many	TRBJ2-1	CASSQDGEYEQFF	TGCGCCAGCAGCCAAGACGGGGAGTATGAGCAGTTCTTC
.	TRBV5-1	.	TRBJ2-2	CASSLARGASSGELFF	TGCGCCAGCAGCTTGGCCCGGGGGGCGTCAAGTGGGGAGCTGTTTTTT
TRBD1	TRBV5-4	.	TRBJ1-2	CASSDRQGVGGYTF	TGTGCCAGCAGCGACCGACAGGGGGTGGGTGGCTACACCTTC
TRBD1	TRBV7-2	hyperexpanded	TRBJ1-6	CASSSGQGSYNSPLHF	TGTGCCAGCAGCTCGGGACAGGGGTCCTATAATTCACCCCTCCACTTT
.	TRBV29-1	.	TRBJ2-7	CSVRQHYEQYF	TGCAGCGTGAGACAGCACTACGAGCAGTACTTC
.	TRBV9	many	TRBJ1-3	CASSPQLLGGTIYF	TGTGCCAGCAGCCCCCAATTATTAGGGGGCACCATATATTTT
.	TRBV5-6	few	TRBJ1-6	CASTILGKPNSPLHF	TGTGCCAGCACTATCCTCGGGAAGCCAAATTCACCCCTCCACTTT
.	TRBV11-2	.	TRBJ1-1	CASSLAVSRPGRAFF	TGTGCCAGCAGCTTAGCGGTAAGCCGCCCCGGGAGGGCTTTCTTT
TRBD2	TRBV19	.	TRBJ2-1	CASSHPNSGRDNEQFF	TGTGCCAGTAGTCACCCAAATAGCGGGAGAGACAATGAGCAGTTCTTC
TRBD2	TRBV15	many	TRBJ2-2	CATSREFGGGDTGELFF	TGTGCCACCAGCAGAGAGTTTGGGGGAGGGGACACCGGGGAGCTGTTTTTT
.	TRBV2	few	TRBJ2-3	CASRATDTQYF	TGTGCCAGCAGGGCTACAGATACGCAGTATTTT